Below, 17 T cell receptor beta chains from the same sample are listed, as sequenced in a study of post-analysis software for immune sequencing data. TCR beta cDNA libraries had unique molecular identifiers. Each CDR3 protein gets one entry after TCRdb re-called the PCR reads with MiXCR. The table has roughly 200,000 distinct CDR3 sequences, approximately 28% seen once. Study-wide results and caveats: TRBV5-6, TRBV5-1 and TRBV20-1 belonged to a set of about 5 TRBV segments that were more frequent in patients than controls.

Antigen specificity for these receptors is unknown. Sequenced material: blood. The receptor set was obtained from a girl aged 2 to 17 with multiple sclerosis.

The sample holds many counts of this clonotype. This rearrangement joins TRBV29-1 to TRBJ1-2; D not resolved. The CDR3 length is 11 residues. Germline V gene sequence: CDR1 SQVTM, CDR2 ANQGSEA. V lost 2 bases to trimming and J lost 2 bases, with 3 bases between them. The CDR3 sequence is CSVESNYGYTF. The CDR3 coding sequence is TGCAGCGTTGAATCCAACTATGGCTACACCTTC. Variable domain in full (rest from reference TRBV29-1 and TRBJ1-2): SAVISQKPSRDICQRGTSLTIQCQVDSQVTMMFWYRQQPGQSLTLIATANQGSEATYESGFVIDKFPISRPNLTFSTLTVSNMSPEDSSIYLCSVESNYGYTFGSGTRLTVV.

With regard to this clonotype: A read error may explain this, as a much larger clone is one base away. CDR3 sequence: CASRWADTQYF. CDR3 nucleotides: TGTGCCAGCAGGTGGGCAGATACGCAGTATTTT. The chain joins TRBV28 to TRBJ2-3; no firm D call. This CDR3 is 11 amino acids long. Trimming cost V 6 bases and J 4 bases, with 5 bases left between them. The V gene's germline CDR1 is MDHEN and CDR2 SYDVKM. Filled out from reference TRBV28 and TRBJ2-3, the complete variable domain reads DVKVTQSSRYLVKRTGEKVFLECVQDMDHENMFWYRQDPGLGLRLIYFSYDVKMKEKGDIPEGYSVSREKKERFSLILESASTNQTSMYLCASRWADTQYFGPGTRLTVL.

The V gene is TRBV5-1, the J gene TRBJ1-2; D gene uncertain. The CDR3 has 15 residues. Germline assignment: CDR1 SGHRS and CDR2 YFSETQ. Trimming removed 0 bases from V and 3 bases from J, with 12 bases in between. CDR3 in amino acids: CASSLDGGDYYGYTF. The CDR3 DNA is TGCGCCAGCAGCTTGGATGGAGGAGACTACTATGGCTACACCTTC. Full variable domain (outside the CDR3, taken from reference TRBV5-1 and TRBJ1-2): KAGVTQTPRYLIKTRGQQVTLSCSPISGHRSVSWYQQTPGQGLQFLFEYFSETQRNKGNFPGRFSGRQFSNSRSEMNVSTLELGDSALYLCASSLDGGDYYGYTFGSGTRLTVV.

The table lists this clonotype with many counts. The rearrangement uses TRBV20-1 and TRBJ1-1; TRBD1 is a possible D gene (6 bases). Between the trimmed V and J ends, which lost 5 bases and 1 base, there was a span of 17 bases. CDR3 length equals 15 residues. CDR1 is DFQATT and CDR2 is SNEGSKA in the germline V gene (reference sequence). The CDR3 sequence is CSAVPLLGANTEAFF. Written as DNA, the CDR3 is TGCAGTGCTGTCCCCCTATTGGGGGCGAACACTGAAGCTTTCTTT.

The DNA for the CDR3 is TGTGCCAGCAGCCAAGATCTCAGGTCCCGAGGGGCTTTCTTT. Encoded protein: CASSQDLRSRGAFF. This chain uses TRBV12-3 or TRBV12-4 with TRBJ1-1, with D uncertain. V shed 6 bases and J shed 11 bases, with 22 bases lying between them. The CDR3 length is 14 residues.

This clonotype was counted many times. The V call is TRBV11-2, the J call TRBJ2-3, with 10 bases aligning to TRBD1. This CDR3 is 15 amino acids long. The germline gives CDR1 SGHAT, CDR2 FQNNGV. The J segment lost 5 bases and the V segment lost 1 base, leaving 3 bases of the junction unmatched. Written as DNA, the CDR3 is TGTGCCAGCAGCTTAGCGACAGGGGGCGTAGATACGCAGTATTTT. Its translation: CASSLATGGVDTQYF.

Of note for this clonotype: This may be a read error, as it is one base from a much larger clone. The chain joins TRBV20-1 to TRBJ1-2; possibly TRBD1 for D (6 bases). The CDR3 runs 13 residues. Germline V lookup: CDR1 DFQATT, CDR2 SNEGSKA (reference sequence). CDR3 sequence (DNA): TGCAATGCTAGGCCGACAGGACAGCGGGGCTACACCTTC. Translating gives CNARPTGQRGYTF.

As to this clonotype: Its ends do not fully match the called genes, so a read error is possible. V usage is TRBV6-6 and J usage is TRBJ1-1, with D unresolved. There are 14 residues in the CDR3. Germline-derived CDR1 and CDR2 are MNHNY and SVGAGI (reference sequence). CDR3 sequence reads: CAGSPRNSAIEAFF. CDR3 DNA: TGTGCCGGCAGTCCCCGCAACAGTGCAATTGAAGCTTTCTTT.

This clonotype was found a few times. The chain links TRBV29-1 to TRBJ1-2; D gene uncertain. Germline V CDR1 and CDR2: SQVTM, ANQGSEA. CDR3 length equals 13 residues. The germline V and J ends were trimmed by 5 bases and 4 bases, with 14 bases remaining between them. The DNA of the CDR3 is TGCAGCGTTCGGGCCCTAGGCGGCTATGGCTACACCTTC. Its translation: CSVRALGGYGYTF.

This clonotype was seen at least ten times. V usage is TRBV12-3 or TRBV12-4 and J usage is TRBJ2-6, with D tentatively TRBD1 (5 bases). The CDR3 is made up of 13 amino acids. The ends were cut back, 6 bases at V and 6 bases at J, with 9 bases in the middle. The CDR3 is CASSLQEANVLTF. The CDR3 DNA reads as TGTGCCAGCAGCCTACAGGAGGCCAACGTCCTGACTTTC.

The sample holds a few counts of this clonotype. This chain uses TRBV3-1 with TRBJ1-1, with D perhaps matching TRBD1 (6 bases). The CDR3 is 13 residues long. The V gene's germline CDR1 is LGHDT and CDR2 YNNKEL (reference sequence). V shed 2 bases and J shed 7 bases, with 11 bases lying between them. CDR3 sequence (DNA): TGTGCCAGCAGCCAACTTAGGGGGGGTGAAGCTTTCTTT. The encoded protein is CASSQLRGGEAFF.

This clonotype was seen a few times. V gene TRBV7-7 combines with J gene TRBJ2-5; no reliable D call. CDR3 length: 15 amino acids. Germline CDR1 SSHAT, CDR2 FNYEAQ (reference sequence). The ends were cut back, 5 bases at V and 0 bases at J, with 13 bases in the middle. The CDR3 here is CASSRLSGYQETQYF. The CDR3 DNA reads TGTGCCAGCAGCCGCCTAAGTGGTTACCAAGAGACCCAGTACTTC.

This clonotype was observed many times. This chain joins TRBV4-1 and TRBJ2-1, with D perhaps TRBD2 (6 bases). Per germline, CDR1 MGHRA and CDR2 YSYEKL. The V end lost 4 bases, the J end lost 15 bases, and 16 bases lay between the germline ends. The CDR3 runs 12 residues. The CDR3 DNA is TGCGCCAGCAGCCCCGAAGGCGGGGATCTGTTCTTC. Translated, it gives CASSPEGGDLFF.

This clonotype was seen repeatedly, ten times or more. J is TRBJ2-4 and V is TRBV20-1; no firm D call. The germline V and J ends were trimmed by 3 bases and 1 base, with 7 bases remaining between them. Germline V gives CDR1 DFQATT, CDR2 SNEGSKA (reference sequence). The CDR3 is 13 amino acids. The CDR3 is CSARLSAKNIQYF. In nucleotides, the CDR3 is TGCAGTGCTAGGCTTAGCGCCAAAAACATTCAGTACTTC.

This clonotype was observed at least ten times. The chain has TRBV4-1 and TRBJ2-7; a weak D match, TRBD1 (6 bases). CDR3 size: 16 residues. Looked up from germline, CDR1 is MGHRA and CDR2 is YSYEKL. Trimming cost V 3 bases and J 2 bases, with 17 bases left between them. In nucleotides, the CDR3 is TGCGCCAGCAGCCATAGCTCCGACAGGTCGGCCTACGAGCAGTACTTC. This sequence encodes CASSHSSDRSAYEQYF.

The table lists this clonotype with a few counts. The chain couples TRBV12-3 or TRBV12-4 to TRBJ1-3; the D is unclear. The CDR3 loop spans 15 amino acids. The V end was cut by 3 bases, the J end by 0 bases, with 9 bases between. The CDR3 DNA is TGTGCCAGCAGTTTCTCATACAACTCTGGAAACACCATATATTTT. Protein sequence: CASSFSYNSGNTIYF.

This clonotype was counted many times. V is TRBV7-2 and J is TRBJ2-7; D unclear. Germline V lookup: CDR1 SGHTA, CDR2 FQGNSA. Trimming took 1 base from V and 0 from J, leaving 7 bases between them. CDR3 length: 14 amino acids. CDR3 protein: CASSLGWSSYEQYF. The CDR3 coding sequence is TGTGCCAGCAGCTTAGGATGGAGCTCCTACGAGCAGTACTTC.